This is a list of T cell receptor beta chains from one sample in a study of T cell repertoires in cytomegalovirus infection. One entry per CDR3 protein results from TCRdb running MiXCR on the reads. The sample has hundreds of thousands of distinct CDR3 sequences, 35% seen once. The specimen was PBMCs. The origin of the receptors is a human donor in good health (CMV status not recorded). Some clones in this sample may be carry-over from other donors' samples. The conserved cysteine and the conserved F or W are not part of the CDR3 here. Fields, in order: CDR3 protein, clone size, V gene. The listing skips clone size in some rows; elsewhere it reads once, few, many or a size class.

CDR3: ASSPGPLTPLH; size: many; V: TRBV7-6
CDR3: ASSRGQPLNTGELF; size: few; V: TRBV7-9
CDR3: ASSQLTGLMNTEAF; size: .; V: TRBV28
CDR3: ASSLAQDPSYEQY; size: few; V: TRBV7-6
CDR3: ASSLDTTYEQY; size: many; V: TRBV7-6
CDR3: ASSPPPIYEQY; size: .; V: TRBV28
CDR3: ASSMTVGDF; size: .; V: TRBV7-9
CDR3: SASSGTEQF; size: few; V: TRBV20-1
CDR3: ASSQDWDSLGTEAF; size: few; V: TRBV4-2
CDR3: ASSRQIGTEAF; size: few; V: TRBV14
CDR3: ASSYLRGRANEQF; size: .; V: TRBV6-2/TRBV6-3
CDR3: ASSTRTGSTDTQY; size: many; V: TRBV7-8
CDR3: ASSFDSGSSETQY; size: .; V: TRBV5-4
CDR3: ASSRRGAGGPRGANVLT; size: few; V: TRBV7-2
CDR3: ASSQKNRGTEAF; size: few; V: TRBV28
CDR3: ASSERSRGSYEQY; size: few; V: TRBV6-1
CDR3: ATSDLAGGNEQF; size: .; V: TRBV24-1